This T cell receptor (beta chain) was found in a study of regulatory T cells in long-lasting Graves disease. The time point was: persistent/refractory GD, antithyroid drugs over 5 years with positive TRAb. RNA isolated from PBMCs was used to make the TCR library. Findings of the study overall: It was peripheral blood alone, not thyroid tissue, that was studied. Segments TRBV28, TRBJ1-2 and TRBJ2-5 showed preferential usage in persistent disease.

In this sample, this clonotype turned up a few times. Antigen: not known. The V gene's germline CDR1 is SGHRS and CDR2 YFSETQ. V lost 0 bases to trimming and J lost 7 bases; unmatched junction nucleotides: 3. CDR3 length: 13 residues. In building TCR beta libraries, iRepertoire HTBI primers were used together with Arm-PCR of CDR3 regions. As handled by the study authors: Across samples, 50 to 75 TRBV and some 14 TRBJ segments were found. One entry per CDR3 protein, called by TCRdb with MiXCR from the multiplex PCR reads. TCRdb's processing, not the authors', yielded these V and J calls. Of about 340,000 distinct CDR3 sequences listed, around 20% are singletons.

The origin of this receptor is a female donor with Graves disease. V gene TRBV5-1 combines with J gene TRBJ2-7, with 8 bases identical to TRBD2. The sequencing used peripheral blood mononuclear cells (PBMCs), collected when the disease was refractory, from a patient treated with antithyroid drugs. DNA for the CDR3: TGCGCCAGCAGCTTGGGACTAGCGCGTGAGCAGTACTTC. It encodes CASSLGLAREQYF.